This TCR beta chain derives from a study of graft-versus-host responses after intestinal transplantation. Turning to the study itself: Uniformly, recipients were administered anti-thymocyte globulin induction with subsequent tacrolimus and steroids for around three years. General study results and limits: Elevated graft-versus-host to host-versus-graft clonal ratios in allografts were recorded for patients with graft-donor T cell macrochimerism. Early post-transplant declines in HvG were associated with peak levels of circulating GvH clones. Ileal or blood samples showed some GvH clones first, and such clones were also found in recipient marrow.

Notes on this clone: Its antigen is not identified.

Some clones are missing from TCRdb's copy, which holds only in-frame ones; the method was immunoSEQ multiplex PCR. The sample has 80,000 to 90,000 clones; around nine tenths are singletons. CDR1 and CDR2 from the germline V gene are SNHLY and FYNNEI. V was shortened by 3 bases and J by 1 base, with 10 bases between the two germline ends. The CDR3 spans 15 residues. The chain couples TRBV2 to TRBJ1-5, with D perhaps TRBD1 (5 bases). This TCR came from a human donor who received an intestinal transplant. The source material was unstimulated CD4+ T cells sorted from spleen or lymph node cells, sampled before intestinal transplant. CDR3 nucleotides: TGTGCCAGCAGTGAGAGCAGGGTAAGCAATCAGCCCCAGCATTTT. Translation gives CASSESRVSNQPQHF. Combining the CDR3 with reference TRBV2 and TRBJ1-5 gives the whole variable domain EPEVTQTPSHQVTQMGQEVILRCVPISNHLYFYWYRQILGQKVEFLVSFYNNEISEKSEIFDDQFSVERPDGSNFTLKIRSTKLEDSAMYFCASSESRVSNQPQHFGDGTRLSIL.